The rows below give T cell receptor beta chains drawn from one sample of a study of technical replicates of blood from a handful of donors. Profiling relied on immunoSEQ multiplex PCR, and the TCRdb table lists in-frame clones only, not all of them. The table records 45,000 to 55,000 clones, around 95% of them present only once. The specimen was T cells isolated from PBMCs. These receptors were taken from a human donor in good health. The CDR3 runs from the conserved cysteine through the conserved F or W. A D gene is named only where the DNA matches it firmly.

j_call cdr3_length d_call v_call cdr3_aa cdr3_nt
TRBJ1-1 15 NA TRBV7-9 CASSLVAGTHKGAFF TGTGCCAGCAGCTTAGTCGCGGGCACACATAAGGGAGCTTTCTTT
TRBJ1-4 14 TRBD1 TRBV23-1 CASSRDRENEKLFF TGCGCCAGTAGTAGGGACAGGGAGAATGAAAAACTGTTTTTT
TRBJ2-3 17 TRBD1 TRBV7-3 CASSSPGGDGVPDTQYF TGTGCCAGCAGCTCCCCAGGGGGCGATGGGGTCCCAGATACGCAGTATTTT
TRBJ2-1 13 TRBD2 TRBV5-1 CASSYGGVNEQFF TGCGCCAGCAGCTACGGGGGGGTCAATGAGCAGTTCTTC
TRBJ1-4 14 TRBD1 TRBV9 CASSVGQGSEKLFF TGTGCCAGCAGCGTCGGACAGGGCAGTGAAAAACTGTTTTTT
TRBJ2-1 16 TRBD1 TRBV18 CASSRIPGTGGNEQFF TGTGCCAGCTCACGAATCCCCGGGACAGGGGGCAATGAGCAGTTCTTC
TRBJ2-5 12 TRBD2 TRBV10-3 CAIGGGEETQYF TGTGCCATCGGGGGGGGAGAAGAGACCCAGTACTTC
TRBJ2-5 15 TRBD1 TRBV5-4 CASSLVGDSKETQYF TGTGCCAGCAGCTTGGTGGGGGACAGTAAAGAGACCCAGTACTTC
TRBJ2-2 14 NA TRBV28 CASSPGTYTGELFF TGTGCCAGCAGCCCCGGGACATACACCGGGGAGCTGTTTTTT
TRBJ1-2 16 TRBD1 TRBV19 CASSNYPGTGDYGYTF TGTGCCAGTAGTAATTACCCCGGGACAGGGGACTATGGCTACACCTTC
TRBJ2-1 16 TRBD2 TRBV11-1 CASSAQASGLDNEQFF TGTGCCAGCAGCGCCCAGGCTAGCGGACTAGACAATGAGCAGTTCTTC
TRBJ1-1 14 NA TRBV7-8 CASSLMAANTEAFF TGTGCCAGCAGCTTGATGGCCGCGAACACTGAAGCTTTCTTT
TRBJ1-6 16 NA TRBV11-2 CASSFFRVGEGGPLHF TGTGCCAGCAGCTTTTTCCGTGTGGGGGAGGGGGGACCCCTCCACTTT